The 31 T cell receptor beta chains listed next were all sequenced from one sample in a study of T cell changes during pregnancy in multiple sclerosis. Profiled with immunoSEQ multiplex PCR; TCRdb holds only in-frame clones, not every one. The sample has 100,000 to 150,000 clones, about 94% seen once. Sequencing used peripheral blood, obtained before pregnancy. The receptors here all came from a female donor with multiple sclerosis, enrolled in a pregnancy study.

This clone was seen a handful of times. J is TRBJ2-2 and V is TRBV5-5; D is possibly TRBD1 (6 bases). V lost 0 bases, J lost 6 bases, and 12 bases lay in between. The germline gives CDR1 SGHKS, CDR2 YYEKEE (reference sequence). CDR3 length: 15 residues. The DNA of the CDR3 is TGTGCCAGCAGCTTGGACACAGGGTTGGCCGGGGAGCTGTTTTTT. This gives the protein CASSLDTGLAGELFF.

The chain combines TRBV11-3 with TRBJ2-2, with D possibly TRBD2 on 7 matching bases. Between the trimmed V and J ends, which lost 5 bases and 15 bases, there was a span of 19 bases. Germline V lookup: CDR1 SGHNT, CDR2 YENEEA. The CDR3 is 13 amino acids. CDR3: CASSQRTGGLVFF. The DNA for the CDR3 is TGTGCCAGCAGCCAGAGGACCGGGGGGCTCGTGTTTTTT.

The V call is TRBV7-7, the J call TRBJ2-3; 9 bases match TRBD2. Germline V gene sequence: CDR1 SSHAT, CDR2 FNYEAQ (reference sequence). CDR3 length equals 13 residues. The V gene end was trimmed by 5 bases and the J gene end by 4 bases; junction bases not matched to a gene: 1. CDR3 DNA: TGTGCCAGCAGCCGACTAGCGGCAGATACGCAGTATTTT. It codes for CASSRLAADTQYF.

The CDR3 here is CASSFKGAGINTEAFF. Written as DNA, the CDR3 is TGTGCCAGCAGCTTCAAGGGGGCTGGCATAAACACTGAAGCTTTCTTT. V is TRBV7-8 and J is TRBJ1-1, with TRBD1 identical over 7 bases. The trim removed 3 bases at V and 2 bases at J, leaving 9 bases unmatched. Germline-derived CDR1 and CDR2 are SGHVS and FQNEAQ. The CDR3 spans 16 residues.

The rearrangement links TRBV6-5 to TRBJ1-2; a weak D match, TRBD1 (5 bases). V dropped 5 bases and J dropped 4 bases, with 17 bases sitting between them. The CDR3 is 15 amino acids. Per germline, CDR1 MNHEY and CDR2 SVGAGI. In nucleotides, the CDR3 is TGTGCCAGCAGTCTTCTCCCAGGGCAGACCTATGGCTACACCTTC. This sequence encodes CASSLLPGQTYGYTF.

The CDR3 loop is CASSLRTGPNEQFF. The DNA of the CDR3 is TGCGCCAGCAGCTTGCGGACAGGGCCCAATGAGCAGTTCTTC. The chain links TRBV5-1 to TRBJ2-1, with 8 bases identical to TRBD1. The trim removed 1 base at V and 6 bases at J, leaving 3 bases unmatched. The CDR3 extends over 14 amino acids. In germline, CDR1 is SGHRS, CDR2 YFSETQ. Variable domain in full (rest from reference TRBV5-1 and TRBJ2-1): KAGVTQTPRYLIKTRGQQVTLSCSPISGHRSVSWYQQTPGQGLQFLFEYFSETQRNKGNFPGRFSGRQFSNSRSEMNVSTLELGDSALYLCASSLRTGPNEQFFGPGTRLTVL.

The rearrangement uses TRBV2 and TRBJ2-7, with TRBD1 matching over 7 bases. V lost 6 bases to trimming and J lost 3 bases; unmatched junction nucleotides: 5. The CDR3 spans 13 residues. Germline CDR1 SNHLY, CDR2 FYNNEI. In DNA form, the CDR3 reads TGTGCCAGCAGCGGGGACAGTGACTACGAGCAGTACTTC. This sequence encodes CASSGDSDYEQYF.

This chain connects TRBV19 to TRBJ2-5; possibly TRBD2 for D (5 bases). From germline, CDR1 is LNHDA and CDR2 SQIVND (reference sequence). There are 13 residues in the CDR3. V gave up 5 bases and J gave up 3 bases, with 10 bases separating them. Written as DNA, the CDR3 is TGTGCCAGTAGTGTAACTAGGAAAGAGACCCAGTACTTC. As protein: CASSVTRKETQYF. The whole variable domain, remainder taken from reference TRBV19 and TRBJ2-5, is DGGITQSPKYLFRKEGQNVTLSCEQNLNHDAMYWYRQDPGQGLRLIYYSQIVNDFQKGDIAEGYSVSREKKESFPLTVTSAQKNPTAFYLCASSVTRKETQYFGPGTRLLVL.

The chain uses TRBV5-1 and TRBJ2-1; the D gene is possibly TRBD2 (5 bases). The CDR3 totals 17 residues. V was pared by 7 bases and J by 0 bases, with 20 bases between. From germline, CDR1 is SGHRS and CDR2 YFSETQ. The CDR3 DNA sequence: TGCGCCAGCTTCGGCAACATAGCGCCGAGCTCCTACAATGAGCAGTTCTTC. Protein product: CASFGNIAPSSYNEQFF. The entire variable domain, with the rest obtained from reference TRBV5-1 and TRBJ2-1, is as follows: KAGVTQTPRYLIKTRGQQVTLSCSPISGHRSVSWYQQTPGQGLQFLFEYFSETQRNKGNFPGRFSGRQFSNSRSEMNVSTLELGDSALYLCASFGNIAPSSYNEQFFGPGTRLTVL.

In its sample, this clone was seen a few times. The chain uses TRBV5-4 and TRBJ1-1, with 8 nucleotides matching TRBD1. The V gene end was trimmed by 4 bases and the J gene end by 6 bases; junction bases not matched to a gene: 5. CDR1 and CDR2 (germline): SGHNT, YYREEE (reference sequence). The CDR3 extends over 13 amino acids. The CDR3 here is CASSLRGLPEAFF. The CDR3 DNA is TGTGCCAGCAGCCTCAGGGGGCTCCCTGAAGCTTTCTTT.

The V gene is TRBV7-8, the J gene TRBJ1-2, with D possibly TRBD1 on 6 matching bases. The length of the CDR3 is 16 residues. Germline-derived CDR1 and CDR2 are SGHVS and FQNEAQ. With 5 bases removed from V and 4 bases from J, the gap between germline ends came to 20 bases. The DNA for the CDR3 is TGTGCCAGCAGCCCTAGAGGCCAGGGGTGGGGCTATGGCTACACCTTC. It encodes CASSPRGQGWGYGYTF.

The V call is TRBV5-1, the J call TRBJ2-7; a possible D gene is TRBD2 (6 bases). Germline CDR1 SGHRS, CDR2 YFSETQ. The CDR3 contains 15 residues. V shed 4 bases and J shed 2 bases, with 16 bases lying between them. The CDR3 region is CASSRLGGETYEQYF. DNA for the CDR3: TGCGCCAGCAGCCGACTGGGGGGAGAGACCTACGAGCAGTACTTC.

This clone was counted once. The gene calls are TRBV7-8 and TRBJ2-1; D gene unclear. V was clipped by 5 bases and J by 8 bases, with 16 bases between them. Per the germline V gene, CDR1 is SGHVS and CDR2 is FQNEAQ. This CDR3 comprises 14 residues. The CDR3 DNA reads TGTGCCAGCAGCCAGCCTAGGCGGAGCTATGAGCAGTTCTTC. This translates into CASSQPRRSYEQFF.

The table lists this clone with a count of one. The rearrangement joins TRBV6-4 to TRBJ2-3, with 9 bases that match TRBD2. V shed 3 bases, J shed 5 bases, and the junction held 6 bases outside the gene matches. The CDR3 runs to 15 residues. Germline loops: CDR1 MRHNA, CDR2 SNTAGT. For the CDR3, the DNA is TGTGCCAGCAGTGAGCGAGCGGGGGGTGGAGATACGCAGTATTTT. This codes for CASSERAGGGDTQYF.

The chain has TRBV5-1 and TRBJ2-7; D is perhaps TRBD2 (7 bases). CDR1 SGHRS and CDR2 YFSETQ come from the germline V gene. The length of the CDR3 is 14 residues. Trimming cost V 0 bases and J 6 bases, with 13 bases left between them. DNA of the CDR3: TGCGCCAGCAGCTTGGAAGGGGGGGCACGCGAGCAGTACTTC. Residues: CASSLEGGAREQYF.

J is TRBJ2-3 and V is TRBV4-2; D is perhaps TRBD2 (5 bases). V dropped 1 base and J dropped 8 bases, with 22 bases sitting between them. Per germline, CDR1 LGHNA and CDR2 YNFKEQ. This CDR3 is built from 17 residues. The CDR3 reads CASSQGSGWGPSGTQYF. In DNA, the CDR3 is TGTGCCAGCAGCCAAGGGTCGGGGTGGGGTCCGTCAGGTACGCAGTATTTT.

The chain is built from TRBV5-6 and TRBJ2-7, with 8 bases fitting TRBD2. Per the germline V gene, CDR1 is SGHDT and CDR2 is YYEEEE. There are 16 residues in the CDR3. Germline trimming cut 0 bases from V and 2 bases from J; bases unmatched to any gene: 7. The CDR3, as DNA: TGTGCCAGCAGCTTGGCCGGGATAGCGGGACCCTACGAGCAGTACTTC. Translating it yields CASSLAGIAGPYEQYF.

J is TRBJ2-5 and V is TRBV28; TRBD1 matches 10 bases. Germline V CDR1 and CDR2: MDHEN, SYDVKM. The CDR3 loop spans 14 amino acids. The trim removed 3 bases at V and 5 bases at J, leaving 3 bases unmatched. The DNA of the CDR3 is TGTGCCAGCAGTTTTAGGACAGGGGGTGAGACCCAGTACTTC. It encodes CASSFRTGGETQYF. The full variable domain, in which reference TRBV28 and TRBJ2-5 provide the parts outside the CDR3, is DVKVTQSSRYLVKRTGEKVFLECVQDMDHENMFWYRQDPGLGLRLIYFSYDVKMKEKGDIPEGYSVSREKKERFSLILESASTNQTSMYLCASSFRTGGETQYFGPGTRLLVL.

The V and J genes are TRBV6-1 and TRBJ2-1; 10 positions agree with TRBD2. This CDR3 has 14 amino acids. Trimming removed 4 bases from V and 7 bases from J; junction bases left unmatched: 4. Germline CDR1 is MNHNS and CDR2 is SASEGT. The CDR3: CASSVAGGWNEQFF. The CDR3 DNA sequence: TGTGCCAGCAGTGTAGCGGGAGGATGGAATGAGCAGTTCTTC.

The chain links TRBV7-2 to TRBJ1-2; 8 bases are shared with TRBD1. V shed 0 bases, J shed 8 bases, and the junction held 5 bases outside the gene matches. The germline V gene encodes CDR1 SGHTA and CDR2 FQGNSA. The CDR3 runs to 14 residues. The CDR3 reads CASSLAGQEEGYTF. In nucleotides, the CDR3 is TGTGCCAGCAGCTTAGCGGGACAGGAGGAAGGCTACACCTTC.

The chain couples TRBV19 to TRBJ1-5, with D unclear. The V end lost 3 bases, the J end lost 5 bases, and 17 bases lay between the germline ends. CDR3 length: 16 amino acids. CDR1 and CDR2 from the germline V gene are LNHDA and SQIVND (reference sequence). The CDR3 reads CASSMGGGQFDQPQHF. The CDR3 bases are TGTGCCAGTAGTATGGGAGGAGGGCAGTTCGATCAGCCCCAGCATTTT.

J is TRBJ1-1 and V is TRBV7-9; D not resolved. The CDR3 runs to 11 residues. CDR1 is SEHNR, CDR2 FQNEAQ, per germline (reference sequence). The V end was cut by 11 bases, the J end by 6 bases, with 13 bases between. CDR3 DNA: TGTGCCCCCGGGGAAGGTTCTGAAGCTTTCTTT. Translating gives CAPGEGSEAFF.

The CDR3 DNA follows: TGTGCCAGCAGCTACCGGACTAGCGGGAGGTCGGGGGAGCTGTTTTTT. This translates into CASSYRTSGRSGELFF. This chain connects TRBV14 to TRBJ2-2; 14 nucleotides align to TRBD2. This CDR3 has 16 residues. Germline values: CDR1 SGHDN, CDR2 FVKESK. With V trimmed by 5 bases and J by 8 bases, 7 bases remained unmatched. Full variable domain (remainder filled in from reference TRBV14 and TRBJ2-2): EAGVTQFPSHSVIEKGQTVTLRCDPISGHDNLYWYRRVMGKEIKFLLHFVKESKQDESGMPNNRFLAERTGGTYSTLKVQPAELEDSGVYFCASSYRTSGRSGELFFGEGSRLTVL.

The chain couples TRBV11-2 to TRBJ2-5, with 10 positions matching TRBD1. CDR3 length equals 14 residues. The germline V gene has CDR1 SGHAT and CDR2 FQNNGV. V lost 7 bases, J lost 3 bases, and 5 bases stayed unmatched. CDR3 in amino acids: CASTFGTGEETQYF. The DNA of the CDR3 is TGTGCCAGCACCTTCGGGACAGGGGAAGAGACCCAGTACTTC.

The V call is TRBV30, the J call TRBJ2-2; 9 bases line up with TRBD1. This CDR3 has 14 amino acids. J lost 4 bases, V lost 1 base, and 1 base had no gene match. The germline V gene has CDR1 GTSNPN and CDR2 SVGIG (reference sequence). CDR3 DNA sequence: TGTGCCTGGAGTGAACAGGGGGCCACCGGGGAGCTGTTTTTT. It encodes CAWSEQGATGELFF.

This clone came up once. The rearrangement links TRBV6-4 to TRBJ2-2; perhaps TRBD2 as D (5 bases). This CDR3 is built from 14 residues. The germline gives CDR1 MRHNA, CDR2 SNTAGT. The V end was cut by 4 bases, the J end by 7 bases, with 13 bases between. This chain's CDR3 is CASSVGKGGGELFF. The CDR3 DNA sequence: TGTGCCAGCAGTGTCGGGAAAGGAGGCGGGGAGCTGTTTTTT.

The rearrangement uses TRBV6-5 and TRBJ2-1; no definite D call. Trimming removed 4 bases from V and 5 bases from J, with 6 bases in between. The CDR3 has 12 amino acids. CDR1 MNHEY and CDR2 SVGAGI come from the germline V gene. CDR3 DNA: TGTGCCAGCAGTTCCGTTCACAATGAGCAGTTCTTC. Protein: CASSSVHNEQFF.

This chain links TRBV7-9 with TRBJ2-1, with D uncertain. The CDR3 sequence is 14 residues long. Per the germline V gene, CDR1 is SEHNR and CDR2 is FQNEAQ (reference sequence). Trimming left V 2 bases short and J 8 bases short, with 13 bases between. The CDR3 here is CASSLNQGGDEQFF. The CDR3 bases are TGTGCCAGCAGCTTAAATCAAGGCGGCGATGAGCAGTTCTTC.

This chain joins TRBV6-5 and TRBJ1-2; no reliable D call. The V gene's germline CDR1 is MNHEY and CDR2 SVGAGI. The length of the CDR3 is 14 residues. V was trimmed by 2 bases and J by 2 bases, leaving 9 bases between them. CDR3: CASSYDIANYGYTF. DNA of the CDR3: TGTGCCAGCAGTTACGACATCGCCAACTATGGCTACACCTTC.

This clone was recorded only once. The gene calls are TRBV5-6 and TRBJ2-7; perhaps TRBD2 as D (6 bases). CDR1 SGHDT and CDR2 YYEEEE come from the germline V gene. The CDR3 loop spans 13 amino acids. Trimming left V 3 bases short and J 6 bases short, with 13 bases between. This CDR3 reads CASSSTRNVEQYF. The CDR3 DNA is TGTGCCAGCAGCTCGACTAGAAACGTCGAGCAGTACTTC.

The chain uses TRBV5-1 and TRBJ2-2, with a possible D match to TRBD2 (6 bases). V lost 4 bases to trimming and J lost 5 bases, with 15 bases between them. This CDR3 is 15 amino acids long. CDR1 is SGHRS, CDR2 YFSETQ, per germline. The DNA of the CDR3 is TGCGCCAGCAGCAAGGAGGGCCGGGGAACCGGGGAGCTGTTTTTT. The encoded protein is CASSKEGRGTGELFF.